This T cell receptor (beta chain) was captured in a study of blood T cell repertoires in COVID-19. The CDR3 is made up of 14 amino acids. Germline CDR1 and CDR2: SEHNR and FQNEAQ (reference sequence). The V end lost 3 bases, the J end lost 4 bases, and 12 bases lay between the germline ends. Measured with immunoSEQ multiplex PCR; TCRdb has only the in-frame clones, and not every one. The sample holds about 300,000 clones, around 92% seen once. Input material: peripheral blood. The receptor was derived from a man aged 18-30 years who had recovered from COVID-19. V is TRBV7-9 and J is TRBJ1-1; D remains ambiguous. CDR3 sequence: CASSFAWEGTEAFF. The CDR3 DNA sequence: TGTGCCAGCAGCTTCGCATGGGAGGGCACTGAAGCTTTCTTT. The full variable domain, completed using reference TRBV7-9 and TRBJ1-1, is DTGVSQNPRHKITKRGQNVTFRCDPISEHNRLYWYRQTLGQGPEFLTYFQNEAQLEKSRLLSDRFSAERPKGSFSTLEIQRTEQGDSAMYLCASSFAWEGTEAFFGQGTRLTVV.